A single sample gave rise to the 18 T cell receptor beta chains below, sequenced in a study of STAT5B mutations in CD4+ large granular lymphocyte leukemia. TCRdb's table, derived via immunoSEQ multiplex PCR, lists solely in-frame clones and lacks some. This table has some 41,000 clones, roughly 79% appearing once. Sequencing was done on a sample of CD4+ T cells from blood buffy coats. The source is a human donor in good health.

The chain recombines TRBV11-2 with TRBJ2-5; 12 nucleotides agree with TRBD2. The CDR3 extends over 15 amino acids. Losses at the gene ends were 5 bases for V and 0 bases for J; bases not matched to a gene: 1. From germline, CDR1 is SGHAT and CDR2 FQNNGV. The CDR3 sequence is CASSRLAGDQETQYF. DNA for the CDR3: TGTGCCAGCAGCCGACTAGCGGGAGACCAAGAGACCCAGTACTTC.

V gene TRBV7-9 combines with J gene TRBJ1-6; D not resolved. This CDR3 region has 12 residues. Germline lookup yields CDR1 SEHNR and CDR2 FQNEAQ (reference sequence). Trimming removed 5 bases from V and 12 bases from J, with 11 bases in between. The CDR3 sequence: CASSPAERPLHF. The CDR3 DNA is TGTGCCAGCAGCCCGGCAGAGAGACCCCTCCACTTT.

The chain combines TRBV19 with TRBJ2-5; D may be TRBD2 (7 bases). Germline V gene lookup returns CDR1 LNHDA and CDR2 SQIVND (reference sequence). V was clipped by 2 bases and J by 5 bases, with 18 bases between them. The CDR3 has 16 residues. The CDR3 DNA reads as TGTGCCAGTAGTATAAAAGGGGGGGCAACTCGGGAGACCCAGTACTTC. As protein: CASSIKGGATRETQYF.

The V call is TRBV6-6, the J call TRBJ2-7, with 9 bases identical to TRBD1. V gave up 6 bases and J gave up 4 bases; unmatched junction bases: 13. In germline, CDR1 is MNHNY, CDR2 SVGAGI (reference sequence). The CDR3 length is 16 residues. DNA for the CDR3: TGTGCCAGCAGAACACTCCCAACAGGGGGCGGGTACGAGCAGTACTTC. Translating gives CASRTLPTGGGYEQYF.

This clone was found once. The rearrangement links TRBV10-3 to TRBJ1-5; the D is unclear. V was cut by 6 bases and J by 2 bases, with 8 bases left in between. Germline V gene sequence: CDR1 ENHRY, CDR2 SYGVKD. The CDR3 loop spans 13 amino acids. The CDR3 DNA reads as TGTGCCATCAGCCCCCGGGGCAATCAGCCCCAGCATTTT. Translated: CAISPRGNQPQHF.

This clone was detected once. The V call is TRBV12-2, the J call TRBJ2-1; the listed D gene, TRBD2, was not tested against the DNA. TRBV12-2 has pseudogene status. The length of the CDR3 is 17 residues. This chain's CDR3 is CASRLGPSSGGPNEQFF. The CDR3 DNA reads as TGTGCAAGTCGCTTAGGTCCGAGCAGCGGGGGCCCCAATGAGCAGTTCTTC.

The V and J genes are TRBV4-2 and TRBJ1-3; no definite D call. V was cut by 2 bases and J by 0 bases, with 8 bases left in between. Per the germline V gene, CDR1 is LGHNA and CDR2 is YNFKEQ. The CDR3 length is 15 residues. CDR3 in DNA: TGTGCCAGCAGCCAACCTGGGGTCTCTGGAAACACCATATATTTT. It is translated as CASSQPGVSGNTIYF.

The chain carries TRBV6-1 and TRBJ1-4; unclear D gene. V shed 3 bases and J shed 5 bases, with 13 bases lying between them. CDR3 size: 15 residues. CDR1 is MNHNS, CDR2 SASEGT, per germline. CDR3 in DNA: TGTGCCAGCAGTGATGTCGGCCAAGGGAATGAAAAACTGTTTTTT. Protein: CASSDVGQGNEKLFF.

The chain carries TRBV11-2 and TRBJ2-5, with TRBD2 matching over 9 bases. The length of the CDR3 is 15 residues. Trimming at V came to 4 bases and at J to 4 bases, leaving 7 bases not matched to a gene. CDR1 and CDR2 from the germline V gene are SGHAT and FQNNGV. The CDR3: CASSSLRGGPETQYF. For the CDR3, the DNA is TGTGCCAGCAGCTCCTTGCGGGGGGGCCCAGAGACCCAGTACTTC.

This clone was picked up one time. CDR3 DNA: TGTGCCATCAGTGGGCTAGCGGGAGGGCCCAACGAGCAGTACTTC. It yields the protein CAISGLAGGPNEQYF. The chain employs TRBV10-3 and TRBJ2-7; TRBD2 matches at 12 bases. V was clipped by 4 bases and J by 5 bases; unmatched bases: 6. CDR1 and CDR2 (germline): ENHRY, SYGVKD. CDR3 length equals 15 residues.

This clone has just one count. The chain is built from TRBV6-5 and TRBJ1-2; no clear D gene. Per germline, CDR1 MNHEY and CDR2 SVGAGI. CDR3 length: 13 residues. The ends were cut back, 0 bases at V and 7 bases at J, with 9 bases in the middle. CDR3 region: CASSYSPRSGYTF. CDR3 nucleotide sequence: TGTGCCAGCAGTTACTCCCCTCGGAGTGGCTACACCTTC.

The chain combines TRBV7-9 with TRBJ1-1; D remains ambiguous. Germline V CDR1 and CDR2: SEHNR, FQNEAQ (reference sequence). The CDR3 extends over 14 amino acids. Trimming left V 4 bases short and J 0 bases short, with 9 bases between. The CDR3 loop reads CASSSEGVNTEAFF. DNA of the CDR3: TGTGCCAGCAGCTCAGAGGGAGTGAACACTGAAGCTTTCTTT.

J is TRBJ1-5 and V is TRBV10-3, with TRBD1 as a possible D gene (6 bases). Trimming left V 3 bases short and J 5 bases short, with 14 bases between. Germline assignment: CDR1 ENHRY and CDR2 SYGVKD. This CDR3 is 15 amino acids long. The CDR3 sequence: CAISDRGKIHQPQHF. The DNA for the CDR3 is TGTGCCATCAGTGACAGGGGAAAAATACATCAGCCCCAGCATTTT.

This rearrangement joins TRBV7-8 to TRBJ2-7, with a tentative D call TRBD1 (5 bases). Germline-derived CDR1 and CDR2 are SGHVS and FQNEAQ. The V and J ends lost 0 bases and 0 bases respectively, with 9 bases between them. The CDR3 contains 15 residues. The CDR3, as DNA: TGTGCCAGCAGCTTAGCGCCGGACAACTCCTACGAGCAGTACTTC. Translating gives CASSLAPDNSYEQYF.

The chain combines TRBV2 with TRBJ1-4, with 9 positions matching TRBD1. The CDR3 extends over 15 amino acids. The V segment lost 4 bases and the J segment 7 bases; nucleotides outside the gene matches: 7. The germline V gene encodes CDR1 SNHLY and CDR2 FYNNEI. The CDR3 reads CASSVLQGAGEKLFF. CDR3 DNA: TGTGCCAGCAGTGTGTTACAGGGGGCGGGTGAAAAACTGTTTTTT. The variable domain in full, with the rest retrieved from reference TRBV2 and TRBJ1-4, is EPEVTQTPSHQVTQMGQEVILRCVPISNHLYFYWYRQILGQKVEFLVSFYNNEISEKSEIFDDQFSVERPDGSNFTLKIRSTKLEDSAMYFCASSVLQGAGEKLFFGSGTQLSVL.

The V call is TRBV11-1, the J call TRBJ2-3; D ambiguous. The germline CDR1 and CDR2 sequences are SGHAT and FQDESV (reference sequence). The V end lost 2 bases, the J end lost 2 bases, and 5 bases lay between the germline ends. The CDR3 is made up of 13 amino acids. The DNA of the CDR3 is TGTGCCAGCAGCTTATCCTCCACAGATACGCAGTATTTT. It codes for CASSLSSTDTQYF.

The chain is built from TRBV11-2 and TRBJ2-6, with D possibly being TRBD2 (6 bases). Germline-derived CDR1 and CDR2 are SGHAT and FQNNGV. The V and J ends lost 4 bases and 2 bases respectively, with 21 bases between them. There are 19 residues in the CDR3. CDR3 bases: TGTGCCAGCAGCTCCCGGAGGGCTGGGGTGGAGGCTGGGGCCAACGTCCTGACTTTC. It encodes CASSSRRAGVEAGANVLTF.

This chain uses TRBV5-6 with TRBJ2-5; 8 bases are shared with TRBD2. The CDR3 has 16 amino acids. Unmatched junction bases numbered 6, after V lost 0 bases and J lost 2 bases. Germline V lookup: CDR1 SGHDT, CDR2 YYEEEE. The chain's CDR3 is CASSLGVRGAQETQYF. The CDR3, as DNA: TGTGCCAGCAGCTTGGGAGTGCGGGGGGCTCAAGAGACCCAGTACTTC.